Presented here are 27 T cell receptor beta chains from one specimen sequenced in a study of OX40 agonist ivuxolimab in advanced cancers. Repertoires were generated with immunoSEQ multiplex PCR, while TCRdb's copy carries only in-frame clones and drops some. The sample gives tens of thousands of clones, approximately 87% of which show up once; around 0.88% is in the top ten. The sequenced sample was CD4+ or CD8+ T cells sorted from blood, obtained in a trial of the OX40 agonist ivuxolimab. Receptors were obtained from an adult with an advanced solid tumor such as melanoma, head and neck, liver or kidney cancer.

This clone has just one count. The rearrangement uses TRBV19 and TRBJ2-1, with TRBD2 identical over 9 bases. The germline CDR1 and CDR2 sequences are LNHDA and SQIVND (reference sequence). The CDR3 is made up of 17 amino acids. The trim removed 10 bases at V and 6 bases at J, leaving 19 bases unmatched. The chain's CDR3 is CATQRLRGGPFTNEQFF. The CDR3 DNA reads TGTGCCACCCAGAGACTGCGGGGGGGGCCGTTCACCAATGAGCAGTTCTTC.

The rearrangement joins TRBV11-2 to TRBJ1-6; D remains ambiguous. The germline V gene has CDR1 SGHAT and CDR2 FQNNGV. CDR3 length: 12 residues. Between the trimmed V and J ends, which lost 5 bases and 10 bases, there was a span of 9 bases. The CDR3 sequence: CASSEPGSPLHF. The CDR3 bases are TGTGCCAGCAGCGAACCCGGCTCACCCCTCCACTTT. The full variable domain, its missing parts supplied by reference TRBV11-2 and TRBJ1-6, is EAGVAQSPRYKIIEKRQSVAFWCNPISGHATLYWYQQILGQGPKLLIQFQNNGVVDDSQLPKDRFSAERLKGVDSTLKIQPAKLEDSAVYLCASSEPGSPLHFGNGTRLTVT.

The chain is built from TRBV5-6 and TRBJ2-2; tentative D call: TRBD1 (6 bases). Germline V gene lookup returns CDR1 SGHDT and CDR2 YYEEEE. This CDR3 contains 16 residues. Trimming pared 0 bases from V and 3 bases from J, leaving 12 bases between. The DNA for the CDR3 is TGTGCCAGCAGCTTGGGAGTGGGGGCCCACACCGGGGAGCTGTTTTTT. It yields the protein CASSLGVGAHTGELFF.

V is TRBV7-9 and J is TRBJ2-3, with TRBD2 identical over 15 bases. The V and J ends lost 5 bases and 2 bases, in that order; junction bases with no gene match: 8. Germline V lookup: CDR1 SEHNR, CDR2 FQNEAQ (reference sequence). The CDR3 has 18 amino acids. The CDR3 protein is CASSQGLAGGSFTDTQYF. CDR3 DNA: TGTGCCAGCAGCCAGGGACTAGCGGGGGGCTCCTTCACAGATACGCAGTATTTT.

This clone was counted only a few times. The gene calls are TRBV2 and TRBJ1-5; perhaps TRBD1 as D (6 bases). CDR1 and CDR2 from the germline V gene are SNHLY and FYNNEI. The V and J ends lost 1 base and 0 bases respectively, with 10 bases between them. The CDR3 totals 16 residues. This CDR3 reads CASSEDGTNSNQPQHF. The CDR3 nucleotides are TGTGCCAGCAGTGAAGATGGGACAAATAGCAATCAGCCCCAGCATTTT.

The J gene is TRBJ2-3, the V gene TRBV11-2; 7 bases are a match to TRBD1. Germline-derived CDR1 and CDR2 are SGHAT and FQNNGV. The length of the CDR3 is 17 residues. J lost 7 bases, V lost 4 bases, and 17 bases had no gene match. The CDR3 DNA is TGTGCCAGCAGCTCCCCGACAGGGACCTTCGATGTGAATACGCAGTATTTT. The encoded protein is CASSSPTGTFDVNTQYF.

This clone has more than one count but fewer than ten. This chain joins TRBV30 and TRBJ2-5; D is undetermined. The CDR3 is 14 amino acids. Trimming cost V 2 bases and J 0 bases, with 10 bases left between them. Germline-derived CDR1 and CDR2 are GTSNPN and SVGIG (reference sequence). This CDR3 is CAWSRGSNQETQYF. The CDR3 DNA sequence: TGTGCCTGGAGTCGCGGCTCAAACCAAGAGACCCAGTACTTC. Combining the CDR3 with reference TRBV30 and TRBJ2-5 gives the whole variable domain SQTIHQWPATLVQPVGSPLSLECTVEGTSNPNLYWYRQAAGRGLQLLFYSVGIGQISSEVPQNLSASRPQDRQFILSSKKLLLSDSGFYLCAWSRGSNQETQYFGPGTRLLVL.

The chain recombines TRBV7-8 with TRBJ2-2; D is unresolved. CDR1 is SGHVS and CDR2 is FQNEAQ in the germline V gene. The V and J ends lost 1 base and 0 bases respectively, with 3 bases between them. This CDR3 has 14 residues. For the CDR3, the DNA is TGTGCCAGCAGCTTAGAAGCGAACACCGGGGAGCTGTTTTTT. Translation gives CASSLEANTGELFF.

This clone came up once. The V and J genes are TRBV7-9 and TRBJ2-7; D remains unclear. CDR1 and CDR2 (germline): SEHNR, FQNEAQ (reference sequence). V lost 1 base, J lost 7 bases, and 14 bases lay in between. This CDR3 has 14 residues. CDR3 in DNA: TGTGCCAGCAGCTTAGAAGGCCCGTCGAGGGAGCAGTACTTC. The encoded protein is CASSLEGPSREQYF.

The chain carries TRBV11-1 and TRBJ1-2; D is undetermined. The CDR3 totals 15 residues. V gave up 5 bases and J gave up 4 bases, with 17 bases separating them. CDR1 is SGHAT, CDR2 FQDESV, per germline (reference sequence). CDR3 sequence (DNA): TGTGCCAGCAGCCCGGCCGGGAGTCGAGTCTATGGCTACACCTTC. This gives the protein CASSPAGSRVYGYTF.

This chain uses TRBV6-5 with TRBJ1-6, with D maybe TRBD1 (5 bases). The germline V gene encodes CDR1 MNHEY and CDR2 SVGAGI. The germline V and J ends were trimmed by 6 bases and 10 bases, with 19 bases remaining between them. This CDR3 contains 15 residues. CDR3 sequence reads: CASSLLGEGRSPLHF. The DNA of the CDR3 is TGTGCCAGCAGCCTCCTTGGGGAGGGGAGGTCACCCCTCCACTTT.

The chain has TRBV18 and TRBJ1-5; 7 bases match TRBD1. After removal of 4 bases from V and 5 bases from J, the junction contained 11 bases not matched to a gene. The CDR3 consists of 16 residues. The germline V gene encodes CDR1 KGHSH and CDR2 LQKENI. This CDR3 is CASSQAGGDTHQPQHF. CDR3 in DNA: TGTGCCAGCTCACAAGCAGGGGGAGACACTCATCAGCCCCAGCATTTT.

CDR3 protein: CASSQEGRREQYF. In DNA, the CDR3 is TGCGCCAGCAGCCAAGAGGGTAGGAGGGAGCAGTACTTC. V is TRBV4-1 and J is TRBJ2-7; the D gene is possibly TRBD2 (5 bases). V lost 0 bases and J 7 bases, leaving 10 bases between the germline ends. Looked up from germline, CDR1 is MGHRA and CDR2 is YSYEKL. The CDR3 is made up of 13 amino acids.

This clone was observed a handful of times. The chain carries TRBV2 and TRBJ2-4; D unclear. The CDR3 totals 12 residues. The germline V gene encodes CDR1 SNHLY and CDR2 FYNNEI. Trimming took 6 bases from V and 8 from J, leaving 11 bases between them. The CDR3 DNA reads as TGTGCCAGCAGGGCCTCCCAGGACATTCAGTACTTC. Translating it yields CASRASQDIQYF.

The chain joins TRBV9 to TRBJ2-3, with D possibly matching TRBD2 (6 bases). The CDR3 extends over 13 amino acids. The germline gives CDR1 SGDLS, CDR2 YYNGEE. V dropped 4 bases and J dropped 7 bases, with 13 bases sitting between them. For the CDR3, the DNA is TGTGCCAGCAGCCTGGAGGGTCCAAATACGCAGTATTTT. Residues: CASSLEGPNTQYF. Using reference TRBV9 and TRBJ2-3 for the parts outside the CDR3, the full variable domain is DSGVTQTPKHLITATGQRVTLRCSPRSGDLSVYWYQQSLDQGLQFLIQYYNGEERAKGNILERFSAQQFPDLHSELNLSSLELGDSALYFCASSLEGPNTQYFGPGTRLTVL.

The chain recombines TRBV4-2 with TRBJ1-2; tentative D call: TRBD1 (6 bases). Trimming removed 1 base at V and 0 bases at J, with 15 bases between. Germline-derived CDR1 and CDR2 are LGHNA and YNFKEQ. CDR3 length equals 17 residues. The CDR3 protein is CASSQGGAGTTNYGYTF. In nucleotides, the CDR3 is TGTGCCAGCAGCCAAGGGGGGGCGGGTACCACTAACTATGGCTACACCTTC.

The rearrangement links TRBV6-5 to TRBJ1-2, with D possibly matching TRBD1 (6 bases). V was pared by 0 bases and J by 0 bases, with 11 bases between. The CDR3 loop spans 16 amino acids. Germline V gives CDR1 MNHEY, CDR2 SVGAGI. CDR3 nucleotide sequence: TGTGCCAGCAGTTACTCACAGGGAGCGACTAACTATGGCTACACCTTC. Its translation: CASSYSQGATNYGYTF.

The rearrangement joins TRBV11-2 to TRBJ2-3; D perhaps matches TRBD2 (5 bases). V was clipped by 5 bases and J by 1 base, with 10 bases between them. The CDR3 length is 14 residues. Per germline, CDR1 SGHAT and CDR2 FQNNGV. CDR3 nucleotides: TGTGCCAGCAGCCCCCGGCGGGGCACAGATACGCAGTATTTT. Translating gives CASSPRRGTDTQYF.

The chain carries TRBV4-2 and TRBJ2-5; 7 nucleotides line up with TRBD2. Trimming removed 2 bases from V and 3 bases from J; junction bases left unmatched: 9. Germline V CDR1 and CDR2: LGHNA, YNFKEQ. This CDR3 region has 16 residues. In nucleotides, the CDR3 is TGTGCCAGCAGCCAATTGTGGGGGGGAGGGGAAGAGACCCAGTACTTC. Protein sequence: CASSQLWGGGEETQYF.

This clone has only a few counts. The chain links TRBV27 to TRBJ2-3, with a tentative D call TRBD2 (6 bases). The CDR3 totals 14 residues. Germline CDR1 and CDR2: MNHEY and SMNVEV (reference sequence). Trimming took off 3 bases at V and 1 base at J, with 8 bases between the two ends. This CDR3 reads CASSFWEGTDTQYF. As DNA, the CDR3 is TGTGCCAGCAGTTTTTGGGAGGGCACAGATACGCAGTATTTT.

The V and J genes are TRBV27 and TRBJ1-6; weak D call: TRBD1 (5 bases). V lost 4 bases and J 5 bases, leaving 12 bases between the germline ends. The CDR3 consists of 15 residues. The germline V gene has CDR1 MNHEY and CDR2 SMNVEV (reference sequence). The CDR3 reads CASSYGGSDNSPLHF. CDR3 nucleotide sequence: TGTGCCAGCAGTTACGGGGGATCAGATAATTCACCCCTCCACTTT.

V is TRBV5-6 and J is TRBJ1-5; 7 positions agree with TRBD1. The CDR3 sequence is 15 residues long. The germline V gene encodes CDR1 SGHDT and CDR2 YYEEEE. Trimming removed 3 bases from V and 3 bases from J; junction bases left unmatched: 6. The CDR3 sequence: CASSSRGLDNQPQHF. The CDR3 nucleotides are TGTGCCAGCAGCTCTAGGGGGCTCGACAATCAGCCCCAGCATTTT. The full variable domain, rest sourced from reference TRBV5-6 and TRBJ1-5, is DAGVTQSPTHLIKTRGQQVTLRCSPKSGHDTVSWYQQALGQGPQFIFQYYEEEERQRGNFPDRFSGHQFPNYSSELNVNALLLGDSALYLCASSSRGLDNQPQHFGDGTRLSIL.

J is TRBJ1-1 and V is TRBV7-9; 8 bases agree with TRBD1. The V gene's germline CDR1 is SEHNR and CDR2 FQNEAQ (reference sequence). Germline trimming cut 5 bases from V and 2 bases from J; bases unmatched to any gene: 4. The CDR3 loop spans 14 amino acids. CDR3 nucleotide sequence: TGTGCCAGCAGCCCGGGACAGGTTAACACTGAAGCTTTCTTT. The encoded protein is CASSPGQVNTEAFF. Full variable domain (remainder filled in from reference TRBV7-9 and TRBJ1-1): DTGVSQNPRHKITKRGQNVTFRCDPISEHNRLYWYRQTLGQGPEFLTYFQNEAQLEKSRLLSDRFSAERPKGSFSTLEIQRTEQGDSAMYLCASSPGQVNTEAFFGQGTRLTVV.

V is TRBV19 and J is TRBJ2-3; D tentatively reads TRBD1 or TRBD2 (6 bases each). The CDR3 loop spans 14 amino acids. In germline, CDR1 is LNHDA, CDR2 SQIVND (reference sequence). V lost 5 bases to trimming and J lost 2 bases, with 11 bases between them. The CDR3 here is CASSDRGLTDTQYF. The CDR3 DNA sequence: TGTGCCAGTAGTGACCGGGGGCTCACAGATACGCAGTATTTT.

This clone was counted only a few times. CDR3 bases: TGTGCCAGCGGACAGGGGGTTCAGCCCCAGCATTTT. Its translation: CASGQGVQPQHF. The chain employs TRBV6-6 and TRBJ1-5; 10 bases fit TRBD1. CDR3 size: 12 residues. Germline V CDR1 and CDR2: MNHNY, SVGAGI (reference sequence). The trim removed 8 bases at V and 6 bases at J, leaving 1 base unmatched.

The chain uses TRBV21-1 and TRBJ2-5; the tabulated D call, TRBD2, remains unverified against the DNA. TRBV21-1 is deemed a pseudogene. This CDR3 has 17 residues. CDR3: CASRDPSGLAHQETQYF. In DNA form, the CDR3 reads TGTGCCAGCAGGGACCCGTCGGGACTAGCGCACCAAGAGACCCAGTACTTC.

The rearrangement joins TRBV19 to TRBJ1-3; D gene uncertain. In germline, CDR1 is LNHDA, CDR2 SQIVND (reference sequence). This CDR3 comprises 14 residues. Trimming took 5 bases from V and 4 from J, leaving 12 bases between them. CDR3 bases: TGTGCCAGTAGTTGGTCCTCTGACGGAAACACCATATATTTT. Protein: CASSWSSDGNTIYF.